The T cell receptor beta chain described here comes from a study of blood T cell repertoires in COVID-19 (dated by TCRdb to about 2020). Describing the broader study: The collaborator samples originated in the United States, Italy and Spain and spanned the acute and convalescent phases of COVID-19. The material from the prospective study consisted of cDNA or gDNA derived from T cells, B-cell-depleted T cells, or PBMCs. Subjects who had been exposed to COVID-19, were actively infected with it, or had recovered from it provided the deeply sampled blood TCRbeta repertoires that made up the dataset. A freely available public database, intended as a resource for researchers studying the immune response to SARS-CoV-2, is where the repertoires were released. Samples were obtained from the ongoing ImmuneRACE study (first 160 participants) and from 1,200 or so subjects provided by 6 global collaborators. The sample metadata nearly always contained a de-identified subject ID, COVID-19 status, age in years and sex. HLA class I and class II types, where available, came from metadata supplied by the sample provider rather than from assay-based typing. Summary of the overall study and its limitations: The quantity of clinical and demographic metadata differed by source and by participant and was supplied without curation.

One collaborating source in Seattle enrolled patients while the patients were actively infected and followed the patients over time throughout the course of disease. The collaborating institutions used their own protocols to collect whole blood in K2EDTA tubes. Collaborator samples were shipped for TCRbeta analysis as frozen whole blood, isolated PBMCs, or DNA extracted from either sample type. On this clone: Its antigen remains undetermined. No much larger clone exists at a distance of one base, and base qualities are not known.

The immunoSEQ Assay, a bias-controlled multiplex PCR, was used to amplify TCRbeta CDR3 regions from genomic DNA. In the original analysis: The number of nucleated cells in each sample was estimated from the amplification of reference gene primers within the assay. Sequence reads were collapsed and filtered to measure the absolute abundance of every unique TCRbeta CDR3 rearrangement. For each sample, productive Simpson clonality was calculated as the square root of Simpson's diversity index across productive rearrangements. The clones in this table, taken by TCRdb from immuneACCESS, are in-frame only. Not every clone is retained; where verified, under half of the shortfall comes from an unresolved V gene, and the cause of the rest is unknown. Clonal size and the V and J genes are those of that table, whereas D and trimming came from the DNA. This sample has some 300,000 clones in its table, and 86% of those were observed once. The ten largest clones represent over 10% of the sample.

The sequence was collected from a woman aged 70-85 years with COVID-19, enrolled during active disease. Sequencing was done on a sample of peripheral blood.

In nucleotide form, the sequence is TGTGCCAGCAGCCAAGCCGGGAGGGGGGGGCCAGGCGGCACCGGGGAGCTGTTTTTT. Its translation is CASSQAGRGGPGGTGELFF. This chain is built from TRBV5-4 and TRBJ2-2; 8 central bases correspond to TRBD2. V is pruned by 4 bases and J by 4 bases, leaving 18 bases of the junction without a gene match. The germline V gene (reference sequence) provides CDR1 SGHNT and CDR2 YYREEE. From cysteine to phenylalanine, the CDR3 is 19 amino acids long. The only DNA kept is the CDR3, 57 bases in frame from the first base. The reference TRBV5-4 and TRBJ2-2 proteins fill in what lies around the CDR3, so the full variable domain reads ETGVTQSPTHLIKTRGQQVTLRCSSQSGHNTVSWYQQALGQGPQFIFQYYREEENGRGNFPPRFSGLQFPNYSSELNVNALELDDSALYLCASSQAGRGGPGGTGELFFGEGSRLTVL.